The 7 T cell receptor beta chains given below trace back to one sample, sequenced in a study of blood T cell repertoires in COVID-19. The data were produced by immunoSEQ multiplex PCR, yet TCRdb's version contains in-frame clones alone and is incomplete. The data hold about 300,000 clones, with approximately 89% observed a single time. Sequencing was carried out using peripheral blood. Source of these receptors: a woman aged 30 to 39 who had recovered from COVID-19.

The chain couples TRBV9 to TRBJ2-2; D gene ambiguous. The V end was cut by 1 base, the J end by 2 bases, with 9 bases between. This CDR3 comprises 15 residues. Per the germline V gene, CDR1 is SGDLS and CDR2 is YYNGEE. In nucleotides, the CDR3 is TGTGCCAGCAGCGTATACCTAGGAAACACCGGGGAGCTGTTTTTT. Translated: CASSVYLGNTGELFF.

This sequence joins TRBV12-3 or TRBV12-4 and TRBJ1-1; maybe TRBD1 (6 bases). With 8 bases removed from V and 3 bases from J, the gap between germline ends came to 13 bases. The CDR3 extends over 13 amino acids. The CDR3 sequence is CASDRRSDTEAFF. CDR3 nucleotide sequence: TGTGCCAGCGACAGGCGGTCGGACACTGAAGCTTTCTTT.

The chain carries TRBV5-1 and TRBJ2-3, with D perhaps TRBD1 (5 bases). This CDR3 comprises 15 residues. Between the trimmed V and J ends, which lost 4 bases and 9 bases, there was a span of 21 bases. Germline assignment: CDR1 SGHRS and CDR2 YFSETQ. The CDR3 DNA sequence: TGCGCCAGCAGCCCAGCCCAGGGCGGAAGTGGAACGCAGTATTTT. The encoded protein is CASSPAQGGSGTQYF.

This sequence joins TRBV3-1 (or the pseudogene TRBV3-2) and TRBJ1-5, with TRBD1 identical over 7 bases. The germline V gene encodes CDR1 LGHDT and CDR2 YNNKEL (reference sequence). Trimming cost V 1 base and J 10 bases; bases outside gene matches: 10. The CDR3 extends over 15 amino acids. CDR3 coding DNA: TGTGCCAGCAGCCAAGCTACAGGGGCCGACAGCCCCCAGCATTTT. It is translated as CASSQATGADSPQHF.

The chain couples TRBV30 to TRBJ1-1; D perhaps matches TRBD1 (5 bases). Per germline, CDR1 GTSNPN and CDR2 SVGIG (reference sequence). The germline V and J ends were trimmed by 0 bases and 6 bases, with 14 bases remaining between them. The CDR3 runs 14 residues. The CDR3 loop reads CAWSVMGKGSEAFF. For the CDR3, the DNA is TGTGCCTGGAGTGTGATGGGTAAGGGGTCTGAAGCTTTCTTT.

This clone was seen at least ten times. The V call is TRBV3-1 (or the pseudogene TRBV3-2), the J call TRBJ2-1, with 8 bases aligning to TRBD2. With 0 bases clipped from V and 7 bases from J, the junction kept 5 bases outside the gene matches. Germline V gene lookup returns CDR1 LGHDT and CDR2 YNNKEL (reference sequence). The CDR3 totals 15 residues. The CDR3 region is CASSQEVAGQNEQFF. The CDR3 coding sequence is TGTGCCAGCAGCCAAGAGGTAGCGGGGCAAAATGAGCAGTTCTTC.

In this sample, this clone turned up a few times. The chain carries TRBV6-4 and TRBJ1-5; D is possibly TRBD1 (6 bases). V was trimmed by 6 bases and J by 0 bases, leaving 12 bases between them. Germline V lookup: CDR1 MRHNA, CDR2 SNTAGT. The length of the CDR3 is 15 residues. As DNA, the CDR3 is TGTGCCAGCAGAGCGCAGGGGTATAGCAATCAGCCCCAGCATTTT. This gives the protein CASRAQGYSNQPQHF.